The entry that follows covers one T cell receptor (beta chain) sequence. This sample is part of a study of blood T cell repertoires in COVID-19. Study-wide context: Some COVID-19 samples were acute and others convalescent; all came from the United States, Italy and Spain.

TCRdb's table, derived via immunoSEQ multiplex PCR, lists solely in-frame clones and lacks some. The sample shows tens of thousands of clones, nearly 85% of them seen only once. Material: peripheral blood. The TCR sequence derives from a man between 40 and 49 years old with acute or convalescent COVID-19.

Here the CDR3 reads CASSIIPPLLTDYEQYF. In DNA, the CDR3 is TGTGCCAGTAGTATTATCCCCCCACTGTTAACAGACTACGAGCAGTACTTC. This sequence joins TRBV19 and TRBJ2-7; D uncertain. The V end lost 3 bases, the J end lost 3 bases, and 21 bases lay between the germline ends. CDR3 length equals 17 residues. CDR1 and CDR2 from the germline V gene are LNHDA and SQIVND (reference sequence).